These 15 T cell receptor beta chains came from one sample sequenced in a study of cytomegalovirus exposure and HLA in healthy donors. The PCR ran on 60 Vbeta and 13 Jbeta primers. Produced via immunoSEQ multiplex PCR; TCRdb's table is partial and in-frame only. The repertoire has 130,000 or so clones, 81% of them found once; the top ten carry 2% to 2.5%. Sequenced material: PBMCs. The receptors stem from a woman in her forties in good health and CMV-seronegative.

CDR3 coding DNA: TGTGCCAGCAGCTTAGTAGGTCGCGGGTTCACAGATACGCAGTATTTT. Translation gives CASSLVGRGFTDTQYF. The chain uses TRBV11-2 and TRBJ2-3; D might be TRBD2 (5 bases). The V end lost 1 base, the J end lost 2 bases, and 13 bases lay between the germline ends. In germline, CDR1 is SGHAT, CDR2 FQNNGV. The CDR3 contains 16 residues. Together with reference TRBV11-2 and TRBJ2-3, the CDR3 gives the full variable domain: EAGVAQSPRYKIIEKRQSVAFWCNPISGHATLYWYQQILGQGPKLLIQFQNNGVVDDSQLPKDRFSAERLKGVDSTLKIQPAKLEDSAVYLCASSLVGRGFTDTQYFGPGTRLTVL.

This rearrangement joins TRBV2 to TRBJ1-2; 7 positions agree with TRBD1. The trim removed 8 bases at V and 8 bases at J, leaving 8 bases unmatched. In germline, CDR1 is SNHLY, CDR2 FYNNEI. This CDR3 has 12 amino acids. CDR3 in amino acids: CASDFRTGGYTF. The CDR3 nucleotides read TGTGCCAGCGACTTTAGGACAGGCGGCTACACCTTC.

The chain joins TRBV18 to TRBJ2-1; a weak D match, TRBD2 (5 bases). The CDR3 loop spans 17 amino acids. From germline, CDR1 is KGHSH and CDR2 LQKENI. V was shortened by 4 bases and J by 7 bases, with 23 bases between the two germline ends. The CDR3 loop reads CASSLTHVPGIGNEQFF. The CDR3, as DNA: TGTGCCAGCTCACTTACACATGTCCCGGGAATCGGGAATGAGCAGTTCTTC.

V and J are TRBV6-1 and TRBJ2-2, with 8 bases that match TRBD2. The CDR3 loop spans 14 amino acids. From germline, CDR1 is MNHNS and CDR2 SASEGT. With V trimmed by 5 bases and J by 5 bases, 4 bases remained unmatched. The CDR3 region has the DNA TGTGCCAGCAGTACGAGACTAGCGACCGGGGAGCTGTTTTTT. It specifies CASSTRLATGELFF.

J is TRBJ1-1 and V is TRBV28; D unresolved. This CDR3 spans 13 amino acids. Germline CDR1 MDHEN, CDR2 SYDVKM. The ends were cut back, 2 bases at V and 9 bases at J, with 13 bases in the middle. CDR3 sequence reads: CASSLPPSGKAFF. DNA for the CDR3: TGTGCCAGCAGTTTACCCCCTTCGGGTAAAGCTTTCTTT.

This clone was observed once. The V call is TRBV15, the J call TRBJ1-1; no clear D. The CDR3 length is 15 residues. Between the trimmed V and J ends, which lost 1 base and 0 bases, there was a span of 9 bases. CDR1 is LNHNV, CDR2 YYDKDF, per germline (reference sequence). CDR3 amino acids: CATSRGAGMNTEAFF. CDR3 in DNA: TGTGCCACCAGCAGAGGCGCGGGGATGAACACTGAAGCTTTCTTT.

This clone was recorded once. V and J are TRBV4-2 and TRBJ2-3; 8 nucleotides match TRBD2. From germline, CDR1 is LGHNA and CDR2 YNFKEQ. The CDR3 runs to 14 residues. V lost 1 base and J lost 6; bases outside the gene matches: 3. The CDR3: CASSQGAGGDTQYF. For the CDR3, the DNA is TGTGCCAGCAGCCAAGGGGCGGGAGGTGATACGCAGTATTTT.

The V and J genes are TRBV27 and TRBJ2-1; 11 bases fit TRBD2. Germline-derived CDR1 and CDR2 are MNHEY and SMNVEV (reference sequence). The CDR3 extends over 16 amino acids. With V trimmed by 4 bases and J by 4 bases, 6 bases remained unmatched. DNA of the CDR3: TGTGCCAGCAGTTCGCCCGGGACTAGCGGTTACAATGAGCAGTTCTTC. Its protein product is CASSSPGTSGYNEQFF.

This clone was picked up a small number of times. This chain links TRBV4-1 with TRBJ1-1; D is undetermined. V lost 1 base, J lost 4 bases, and 13 bases lay in between. There are 15 residues in the CDR3. Germline loops: CDR1 MGHRA, CDR2 YSYEKL. CDR3 DNA: TGCGCCAGCAGCCAAGGTGGAAGGGAGGCCACTGAAGCTTTCTTT. It yields the protein CASSQGGREATEAFF.

CDR3 region: CASHARGQGAAGELFF. The CDR3, as DNA: TGTGCCAGCCATGCCCGGGGACAGGGGGCGGCCGGGGAGCTGTTTTTT. The rearrangement uses TRBV21-1 and TRBJ2-2; TRBD1 was called by the table and not checked on the DNA. TRBV21-1 is assigned pseudogene status. The CDR3 loop spans 16 amino acids.

To note about this clone: Mismatch with germline at one junction end may stem from a read error. V is TRBV7-9 and J is TRBJ2-6; 8 nucleotides match TRBD1. Germline V gives CDR1 SEHNR, CDR2 FQNEAQ (reference sequence). The length of the CDR3 is 18 residues. The DNA for the CDR3 is TGTTCCAGCAGCCTGGCAGGACAGGGAGCAAGCGGGGCCAACGTCCTGACTTTC. Translated, it gives CSSSLAGQGASGANVLTF.

The chain couples TRBV27 to TRBJ2-7; 9 nucleotides line up with TRBD1. Trimming took 5 bases from V and 3 from J; bases not matched to a gene: 5. The V gene's germline CDR1 is MNHEY and CDR2 SMNVEV (reference sequence). The CDR3 loop spans 14 amino acids. The CDR3: CASSETTGGYEQYF. The CDR3 region has the DNA TGTGCCAGCAGTGAGACGACAGGGGGCTACGAGCAGTACTTC.

This clone has a single count. V and J are TRBV19 and TRBJ2-3; D not certain. CDR3 size: 17 residues. The germline V and J ends were trimmed by 3 bases and 2 bases, with 18 bases remaining between them. CDR1 is LNHDA, CDR2 SQIVND, per germline (reference sequence). The CDR3 protein is CASSIEFVSTPTDTQYF. CDR3 nucleotide sequence: TGTGCCAGTAGTATTGAATTCGTGTCCACTCCCACAGATACGCAGTATTTT.

The chain combines TRBV4-2 with TRBJ2-1; 7 nucleotides line up with TRBD2. This CDR3 is 16 amino acids long. CDR1 is LGHNA and CDR2 is YNFKEQ in the germline V gene. The trim removed 0 bases at V and 2 bases at J, leaving 4 bases unmatched. CDR3 sequence (DNA): TGTGCCAGCAGCCAAGAGCGGGAGTGGGCCTACAATGAGCAGTTCTTC. It translates to CASSQEREWAYNEQFF.

This rearrangement joins TRBV7-2 to TRBJ2-7; 8 nucleotides align to TRBD2. The CDR3 totals 15 residues. With 5 bases clipped from V and 6 bases from J, the junction kept 12 bases outside the gene matches. Germline V CDR1 and CDR2: SGHTA, FQGNSA. The CDR3, as DNA: TGTGCCAGCAGCCGCGAGGGTAGCGGGATTTCCGAGCAGTACTTC. It yields the protein CASSREGSGISEQYF.